The text below deals with one T cell receptor (beta chain). The antigen remains undetermined. This sample stems from a study of regulatory T cells in long-lasting Graves disease. Libraries of TCR beta came from iRepertoire HTBI primers plus Arm-PCR of CDR3 regions. TCRdb re-called the multiplex PCR reads through MiXCR, storing one row per CDR3 protein. Counted here are some 470,000 distinct CDR3 sequences, 20% to 25% occurring once; the ten biggest clones make up over 6%. Findings and limits, study-wide: Clonotypes that were public and shared totalled about 2,500 in persistent patients versus 750 to 1,000 in new patients.

Time point reported: persistent/refractory GD, antithyroid drugs over 5 years with positive TRAb. The TCR library was prepared using RNA isolated from PBMCs. CDR3 length: 19 amino acids. Germline V gene lookup returns CDR1 DFQATT and CDR2 SNEGSKA (reference sequence). Trimming removed 4 bases from V and 0 bases from J; junction bases left unmatched: 15. The sequences come from peripheral blood mononuclear cells (PBMCs), collected when the disease was refractory, from a patient treated with antithyroid drugs. The chain recombines TRBV20-1 with TRBJ2-2, with 9 bases that match TRBD2. The TCR sequence derives from a female donor with Graves disease. CDR3 bases: TGCAGTGCTACTCAGCCGATTAATTTAGCGGGAGCGAACACCGGGGAGCTGTTTTTT. It is translated as CSATQPINLAGANTGELFF.